The 29 T cell receptor beta chains presented below share a single source sample, sequenced in a study of T-cell reconstitution after alpha-beta-depleted transplantation in children. Unique molecular identifiers were built into the TCRbeta library. MiXCR, applied by TCRdb to the PCR reads, yields one record per CDR3 protein. The sample records roughly 790,000 distinct CDR3 sequences, less than 20% being singletons. This specimen consisted of PBMCs, mostly from graft donor cells, obtained 360 days after TCRalphabeta/CD19-depleted stem cell transplant. The receptors here all came from a male patient between 10 and 17 years old who had a stem cell transplant for acute lymphoblastic leukemia, so the T cells may come from the graft donor.

This clonotype was observed a few times. This chain links TRBV2 with TRBJ2-7; the match to TRBD2 covers 10 bases. CDR1 is SNHLY and CDR2 is FYNNEI in the germline V gene. With V trimmed by 5 bases and J by 6 bases, 10 bases remained unmatched. CDR3 length equals 15 residues. This chain's CDR3 is CASSLGLAGDGEQYF. CDR3 bases: TGTGCCAGCAGTTTAGGGCTAGCGGGAGATGGCGAGCAGTACTTC.

This clonotype has just a few counts. The chain recombines TRBV18 with TRBJ1-2, with a possible D match to TRBD1 (6 bases). V was clipped by 2 bases and J by 3 bases, with 13 bases between them. Germline loops: CDR1 KGHSH, CDR2 LQKENI. The CDR3 runs to 15 residues. CDR3 DNA: TGTGCCAGCTCACCAAGAACAGGGAGCTACTATGGCTACACCTTC. It is translated as CASSPRTGSYYGYTF.

This clonotype came up a few times. The chain carries TRBV12-3 or TRBV12-4 and TRBJ2-1; 12 nucleotides match TRBD1. The V segment lost 6 bases and the J segment 6 bases; nucleotides outside the gene matches: 12. The CDR3 runs to 17 residues. CDR3 protein: CASRYRDRGRKGNEQFF. The CDR3 region has the DNA TGTGCCAGCAGATACCGGGACAGGGGGCGCAAAGGCAATGAGCAGTTCTTC.

The chain joins TRBV11-1 to TRBJ2-3; 8 bases are a match to TRBD1. Germline V lookup: CDR1 SGHAT, CDR2 FQDESV (reference sequence). Germline trimming cut 4 bases from V and 2 bases from J; bases unmatched to any gene: 11. The CDR3 is 17 amino acids. CDR3 nucleotide sequence: TGTGCCAGCAGCTCTTTTTCCGGGACAGGATACACAGATACGCAGTATTTT. Protein product: CASSSFSGTGYTDTQYF.

The CDR3 nucleotides are TGCAGTGCTAGAGATTACGGGAGGGCCGCTCACGAAAAACTGTTTTTT. As protein: CSARDYGRAAHEKLFF. The V gene is TRBV20-1, the J gene TRBJ1-4; D is unclear. The CDR3 extends over 16 amino acids. V was pared by 0 bases and J by 8 bases, with 19 bases between. CDR1 and CDR2 (germline): DFQATT, SNEGSKA (reference sequence).

This clonotype appeared a few times. The rearrangement links TRBV3-1 to TRBJ1-5; D is possibly TRBD1 (6 bases). The CDR3 covers 13 residues. Trimming left V 2 bases short and J 9 bases short, with 11 bases between. CDR1 is LGHDT, CDR2 YNNKEL, per germline (reference sequence). This CDR3 is CASSQNPQGPQHF. The CDR3 nucleotides are TGTGCCAGCAGCCAAAACCCACAGGGGCCCCAGCATTTT.

The chain uses TRBV4-3 and TRBJ2-2; TRBD1 agrees at 7 bases. Unmatched junction bases numbered 18, after V lost 2 bases and J lost 0 bases. Germline CDR1 is LGHNA and CDR2 is YSLEER. CDR3 length equals 21 residues. This chain's CDR3 is CASSQSRTGLSDPANTGELFF. The DNA of the CDR3 is TGCGCCAGCAGCCAATCTCGGACAGGACTTTCCGACCCCGCGAACACCGGGGAGCTGTTTTTT.

The chain recombines TRBV5-1 with TRBJ1-5, with D maybe TRBD1 (6 bases). The V end was cut by 0 bases, the J end by 6 bases, with 13 bases between. The CDR3 loop spans 15 amino acids. Per germline, CDR1 SGHRS and CDR2 YFSETQ. The CDR3 sequence is CASSLGTVMGQPQHF. The CDR3 DNA sequence: TGCGCCAGCAGCTTGGGGACAGTAATGGGTCAGCCCCAGCATTTT.

The chain couples TRBV20-1 to TRBJ2-1, with a tentative D call TRBD2 (6 bases). The CDR3 loop spans 13 amino acids. CDR1 and CDR2 from the germline V gene are DFQATT and SNEGSKA (reference sequence). V was clipped by 5 bases and J by 4 bases, with 12 bases between them. CDR3 loop: CSASSVNYNEQFF. In DNA, the CDR3 is TGCAGTGCTTCTAGCGTCAATTACAATGAGCAGTTCTTC.

The chain recombines TRBV7-7 with TRBJ2-3; maybe TRBD2 (6 bases). This CDR3 comprises 15 residues. Between the trimmed V and J ends, which lost 5 bases and 8 bases, there was a span of 20 bases. Germline V lookup: CDR1 SSHAT, CDR2 FNYEAQ (reference sequence). CDR3 in amino acids: CASSPTLGGIGTQYF. The CDR3 DNA follows: TGTGCCAGCAGCCCCACCCTGGGAGGAATAGGTACGCAGTATTTT.

The chain carries TRBV5-1 and TRBJ2-3, with D possibly matching TRBD1 (6 bases). Germline values: CDR1 SGHRS, CDR2 YFSETQ. V lost 4 bases and J lost 7, with 16 bases in between. This CDR3 spans 14 amino acids. For the CDR3, the DNA is TGCGCCAGCAGCCCAGGACAGTGGACAAATACGCAGTATTTT. Its protein product is CASSPGQWTNTQYF.

This clonotype was seen more than once but under ten times. The chain is built from TRBV2 and TRBJ2-1, with D uncertain. V was trimmed by 6 bases and J by 2 bases, leaving 20 bases between them. There are 17 residues in the CDR3. Germline assignment: CDR1 SNHLY and CDR2 FYNNEI. The DNA for the CDR3 is TGTGCCAGCAGGGAGCTCCAAGGAAAACTCACCTACAATGAGCAGTTCTTC. Amino acid sequence: CASRELQGKLTYNEQFF. Full variable domain (missing parts from reference TRBV2 and TRBJ2-1): EPEVTQTPSHQVTQMGQEVILRCVPISNHLYFYWYRQILGQKVEFLVSFYNNEISEKSEIFDDQFSVERPDGSNFTLKIRSTKLEDSAMYFCASRELQGKLTYNEQFFGPGTRLTVL.

As concerns this clonotype: The CDR3 does not end in the conserved phenylalanine or tryptophan, so this is likely a read error. V gene TRBV7-9 combines with J gene TRBJ2-5; tentatively, D is TRBD1 (6 bases). Looked up from germline, CDR1 is SEHNR and CDR2 is FQNEAQ (reference sequence). CDR3 length equals 14 residues. The V end lost 5 bases, the J end lost 5 bases, and 15 bases lay between the germline ends. The CDR3 coding sequence is TGTGCCAGCAGCCTCAGGGGAGAAAAGGAGACCCAGTACGTC. Its protein is CASSLRGEKETQYV.

CDR3 sequence reads: CAISVAGALTGELFF. The CDR3 DNA reads as TGTGCCATCAGTGTAGCGGGAGCCCTCACCGGGGAGCTGTTTTTT. The V gene is TRBV10-3, the J gene TRBJ2-2; 9 nucleotides line up with TRBD2. J lost 4 bases, V lost 4 bases, and 4 bases had no gene match. The CDR3 is 15 amino acids. Germline V gene sequence: CDR1 ENHRY, CDR2 SYGVKD.

This clonotype was seen a few times. V gene TRBV6-2 or TRBV6-3 combines with J gene TRBJ2-2, with TRBD2 matching over 9 bases. After removal of 8 bases from V and 6 bases from J, the junction contained 7 bases not matched to a gene. CDR3 length: 14 residues. The germline CDR1 and CDR2 sequences are MNHEY and SVGEGT. The CDR3 loop reads CASRDSGRPGELFF. The CDR3 DNA follows: TGTGCCAGCCGGGACAGCGGGAGGCCCGGGGAGCTGTTTTTT.

This clonotype was picked up one time. The chain employs TRBV4-2 and TRBJ2-7; 8 bases are a match to TRBD2. There are 18 residues in the CDR3. V was clipped by 4 bases and J by 3 bases; unmatched bases: 17. Germline lookup yields CDR1 LGHNA and CDR2 YNFKEQ. CDR3 amino acids: CASSPRRAGGRSRYEQYF. The CDR3, as DNA: TGTGCCAGCAGCCCCCGCCGGGCGGGAGGCCGATCTCGCTACGAGCAGTACTTC.

Written as DNA, the CDR3 is TGCAGTGCTACTGGCAGGTGGTACGAGCAGTACTTC. Its translation is CSATGRWYEQYF. The V and J genes are TRBV20-1 and TRBJ2-7; no definite D call. Germline assignment: CDR1 DFQATT and CDR2 SNEGSKA (reference sequence). V shed 4 bases and J shed 4 bases, with 11 bases lying between them. CDR3 size: 12 residues.

This clonotype was observed a handful of times. The J gene is TRBJ2-3, the V gene TRBV21-1; the table's D call, TRBD2, was not checked against the DNA. TRBV21-1 is described as a pseudogene. The CDR3 length is 16 residues. CDR3 region: CASRYTPGLVTDTQYF. CDR3 DNA: TGTGCCAGCAGGTACACACCGGGACTAGTTACAGATACGCAGTATTTT.

The chain employs TRBV5-1 and TRBJ2-3; D gene unclear. Germline CDR1 SGHRS, CDR2 YFSETQ. The V and J ends lost 0 bases and 5 bases respectively, with 13 bases between them. The CDR3 is made up of 15 amino acids. The CDR3 here is CASSLGSTFGDTQYF. CDR3 coding DNA: TGCGCCAGCAGCTTGGGTTCGACCTTCGGAGATACGCAGTATTTT.

V is TRBV27 and J is TRBJ2-2, with TRBD2 matching 8 bases. V shed 7 bases, J shed 1 base, and the junction held 8 bases outside the gene matches. The CDR3 spans 16 residues. Germline lookup yields CDR1 MNHEY and CDR2 SMNVEV (reference sequence). CDR3 in DNA: TGTGCCAGCACCTCCCCAGCGGGGGTGAACACCGGGGAGCTGTTTTTT. The encoded protein is CASTSPAGVNTGELFF.

The rearrangement links TRBV11-2 to TRBJ2-3; 7 bases agree with TRBD2. Unmatched junction bases numbered 8, after V lost 2 bases and J lost 6 bases. The length of the CDR3 is 15 residues. Germline V gene sequence: CDR1 SGHAT, CDR2 FQNNGV. CDR3 residues: CASSLLSGMADTQYF. The CDR3 coding sequence is TGTGCCAGCAGCTTATTAAGCGGGATGGCGGATACGCAGTATTTT.

V is TRBV29-1 and J is TRBJ2-7; D is unclear. In germline, CDR1 is SQVTM, CDR2 ANQGSEA. The V and J ends lost 7 bases and 3 bases respectively, with 10 bases between them. This CDR3 contains 11 residues. The DNA for the CDR3 is TGCAGCGCTAGGGCCCGCTACGAGCAGTACTTC. Protein: CSARARYEQYF.

This chain links TRBV5-1 with TRBJ2-1, with a possible D match to TRBD1 (5 bases). Deletions cut 0 bases from V and 8 bases from J, with 21 bases between. There are 17 residues in the CDR3. CDR1 is SGHRS, CDR2 YFSETQ, per germline. CDR3 sequence reads: CASSLEGRRTGLDEQFF. CDR3 nucleotides: TGCGCCAGCAGCTTGGAGGGGCGCAGGACCGGGCTCGATGAGCAGTTCTTC.

The CDR3 here is CASSPVRRSRGGRGQIEQFF. The CDR3 nucleotides are TGTGCCAGCAGCCCAGTACGACGGTCTAGGGGCGGGAGGGGTCAGATTGAGCAGTTCTTC. V and J are TRBV11-2 and TRBJ2-1; 9 nucleotides line up with TRBD2. Germline lookup yields CDR1 SGHAT and CDR2 FQNNGV. This CDR3 has 20 residues. The V and J ends lost 5 bases and 9 bases, in that order; junction bases with no gene match: 26.

In its sample, this clonotype was seen a few times. This sequence joins TRBV20-1 and TRBJ1-5; D not certain. The V end was cut by 6 bases, the J end by 0 bases, with 6 bases between. The germline V gene has CDR1 DFQATT and CDR2 SNEGSKA (reference sequence). The CDR3 has 12 residues. CDR3 DNA: TGCAGTGCCGGATATAGCAATCAGCCCCAGCATTTT. This encodes CSAGYSNQPQHF.

The chain recombines TRBV4-1 with TRBJ2-3; D may be TRBD2 (6 bases). The CDR3 contains 15 residues. Germline assignment: CDR1 MGHRA and CDR2 YSYEKL. With 7 bases removed from V and 2 bases from J, the gap between germline ends came to 16 bases. CDR3 amino acids: CASNWDSITTDTQYF. The CDR3 coding sequence is TGCGCCAGCAATTGGGACTCTATCACCACAGATACGCAGTATTTT.

The chain joins TRBV10-3 to TRBJ2-7; 9 bases align to TRBD2. Germline CDR1 reads ENHRY; CDR2 reads SYGVKD. The CDR3 is made up of 17 amino acids. Trimming removed 2 bases from V and 1 base from J; junction bases left unmatched: 9. CDR3 sequence: CAISESNLAGASYEQYF. As DNA, the CDR3 is TGTGCCATCAGTGAGAGCAATTTAGCGGGAGCGTCCTACGAGCAGTACTTC.

The rearrangement joins TRBV5-5 to TRBJ2-1; 9 nucleotides align to TRBD1. CDR3 size: 15 residues. The germline V gene has CDR1 SGHKS and CDR2 YYEKEE (reference sequence). The ends lost 3 bases at V and 8 bases at J; junction bases unmatched: 9. Written as DNA, the CDR3 is TGTGCCAGCAGCTCAGGACAGGGGAGTTTCGATGAGCAGTTCTTC. It specifies CASSSGQGSFDEQFF. Full variable domain (missing parts from reference TRBV5-5 and TRBJ2-1): DAGVTQSPTHLIKTRGQQVTLRCSPISGHKSVSWYQQVLGQGPQFIFQYYEKEERGRGNFPDRFSARQFPNYSSELNVNALLLGDSALYLCASSSGQGSFDEQFFGPGTRLTVL.

This clonotype appeared a few times. The rearrangement joins TRBV12-3 or TRBV12-4 to TRBJ2-3; the match to TRBD2 covers 10 bases. After removal of 7 bases from V and 13 bases from J, the junction contained 8 bases not matched to a gene. This CDR3 spans 12 amino acids. CDR3 DNA: TGTGCCAGCATTGGGACTAGCGCTGAGGAGTATTTT. As protein: CASIGTSAEEYF.